This T cell receptor beta chain was sequenced during a study of blood T cell repertoires in COVID-19. Study summary: Samples came from the United States, Italy and Spain, spanning acute and convalescent COVID-19. PBMCs, B-cell-depleted T cells, or T cells were the source of the cDNA or gDNA that made up the material.

Authors' methods: Amplification of reference gene primers provided the estimated nucleated cell counts. The data were produced by immunoSEQ multiplex PCR, yet TCRdb's version contains in-frame clones alone and is incomplete. V, J and clone size derive from that table, while D and trimming were established from the DNA sequence. This sample yields a few hundred thousand clones, of which more than 85% are seen a single time; roughly 2.7% belongs to the top ten. Seattle participants joined during active infection and were tracked over time. The sample taken for sequencing was peripheral blood. The TCR sequence derives from a person under 30 with COVID-19, enrolled during active disease.

The CDR3 region is CASSPLYNEQFF. In DNA, the CDR3 is TGTGCCAGCAGCCCCCTCTACAATGAGCAGTTCTTC. The gene calls are TRBV11-2 and TRBJ2-1; D is uncertain. Germline V gene sequence: CDR1 SGHAT, CDR2 FQNNGV. The germline V and J ends were trimmed by 5 bases and 3 bases, with 5 bases remaining between them. CDR3 size: 12 residues.